This T cell receptor beta chain was documented in a study of T cell responses to AZD1222 COVID-19 vaccine. Turning to the study itself: It was second doses at about 4 or about 12 weeks that were pooled.

Germline V CDR1 and CDR2: SEHNR, FQNEAQ (reference sequence). The V gene end was trimmed by 5 bases and the J gene end by 4 bases; junction bases not matched to a gene: 7. This CDR3 is 14 amino acids long. The repertoire was sequenced with immunoSEQ multiplex PCR; TCRdb's copy has only in-frame clones and lacks some. The sample consists of more than 150,000 clones, 80% to 95% of them appearing once. Concerning this clone itself: Antigen specificity is unknown.

Study-wide results and caveats: At 160-218 and 743-854, vaccine-associated CD4 TCRs were dominant, and they spanned spike. Increases in Spike-specific TCR breadth and depth were seen after two AZD1222 doses.

This receptor was identified in an adult in good health. The chain joins TRBV7-9 to TRBJ1-1, with TRBD1 matching over 7 bases. The specimen comprised peripheral blood, sampled on day 0 of AZD1222 vaccination. The chain's CDR3 is CASSPRTGRTEAFF. The CDR3 bases are TGTGCCAGCAGCCCCCGGACAGGTCGCACTGAAGCTTTCTTT.